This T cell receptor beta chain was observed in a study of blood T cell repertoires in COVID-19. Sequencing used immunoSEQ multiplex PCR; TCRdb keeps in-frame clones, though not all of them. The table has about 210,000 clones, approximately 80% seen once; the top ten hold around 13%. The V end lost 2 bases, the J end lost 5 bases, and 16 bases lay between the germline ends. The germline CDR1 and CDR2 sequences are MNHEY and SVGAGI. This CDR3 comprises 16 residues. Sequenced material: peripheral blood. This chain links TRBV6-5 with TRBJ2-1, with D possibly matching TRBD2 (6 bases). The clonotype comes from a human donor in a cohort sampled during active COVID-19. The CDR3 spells CASSYVPVPGDNEQFF. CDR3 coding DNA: TGTGCCAGCAGTTACGTTCCCGTCCCGGGGGACAATGAGCAGTTCTTC.